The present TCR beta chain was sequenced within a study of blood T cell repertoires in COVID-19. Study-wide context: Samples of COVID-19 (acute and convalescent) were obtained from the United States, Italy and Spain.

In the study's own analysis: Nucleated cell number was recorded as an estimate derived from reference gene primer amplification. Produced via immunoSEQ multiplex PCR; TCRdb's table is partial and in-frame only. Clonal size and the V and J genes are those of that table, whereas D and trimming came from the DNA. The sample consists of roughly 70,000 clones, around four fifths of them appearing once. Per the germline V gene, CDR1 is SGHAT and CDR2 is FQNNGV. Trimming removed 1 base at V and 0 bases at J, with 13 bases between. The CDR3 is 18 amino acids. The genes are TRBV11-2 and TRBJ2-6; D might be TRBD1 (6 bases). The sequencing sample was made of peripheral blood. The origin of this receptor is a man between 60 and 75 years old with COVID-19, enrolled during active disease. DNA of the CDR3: TGTGCCAGCAGCTTAGGGGACATTTACTTCTCTGGGGCCAACGTCCTGACTTTC. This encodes CASSLGDIYFSGANVLTF.